The clone carrying this T cell receptor beta chain was detected a few times. Its specificity is unknown. The record originates from a study of T cell responses to AZD1222 COVID-19 vaccine. The repertoire was sequenced with immunoSEQ multiplex PCR; TCRdb's copy has only in-frame clones and lacks some. The sample has about 190,000 clones, around 94% seen once; the top ten hold roughly 1.3%. The study, taken as a whole, reports: Across spike, vaccine-associated CD4 TCRs were found, dominant at 160-218 and 743-854.

Germline CDR1 is MNHEY and CDR2 is SMNVEV (reference sequence). The V end was cut by 8 bases, the J end by 7 bases, with 12 bases between. The CDR3 covers 13 residues. J is TRBJ1-6 and V is TRBV27; TRBD1 might be the D (6 bases). This receptor was identified in an adult in good health. Sequencing was performed on peripheral blood, taken on day 0 of AZD1222 vaccination. The CDR3 region is CASQTGVNSPLHF. CDR3 in DNA: TGTGCCAGCCAGACAGGAGTAAATTCACCCCTCCACTTT.